This T cell receptor (beta chain) was obtained from a study of technical replicates of blood from a few donors. The ends were cut back, 0 bases at V and 5 bases at J, with 13 bases in the middle. CDR1 MNHNS and CDR2 SASEGT come from the germline V gene. This CDR3 is built from 15 residues. Profiling relied on immunoSEQ multiplex PCR, and the TCRdb table lists in-frame clones only, not all of them. The table records about 15,000 clones, about 82% of them present only once. The TCR originated in a human donor in good health. The chain carries TRBV6-1 and TRBJ1-2, with a possible D match to TRBD1 (6 bases). The sequencing input was PBMCs. CDR3 protein: CASSEAAGVQYGYTF. CDR3 DNA: TGTGCCAGCAGTGAAGCGGCAGGGGTTCAGTATGGCTACACCTTC.